These 13 T cell receptor beta chains came from one sample sequenced in a study of blood T cell repertoires in COVID-19. Assay: immunoSEQ multiplex PCR; the TCRdb copy retains only in-frame clones and omits some. The table includes approximately 390,000 clones, around 90% detected once. Sequenced: peripheral blood. The receptors originated from a man between 18 and 29 years old with active or convalescent COVID-19.

The rearrangement uses TRBV4-1 and TRBJ2-7; D is perhaps TRBD1 (6 bases). This CDR3 is built from 14 residues. Trimming left V 2 bases short and J 5 bases short, with 13 bases between. Germline CDR1 reads MGHRA; CDR2 reads YSYEKL. The CDR3 region has the DNA TGCGCCAGCAGCCAATTATCAGGGGTTAACGAGCAGTACTTC. Residues: CASSQLSGVNEQYF.

The chain links TRBV6-5 to TRBJ1-6, with D unclear. Per germline, CDR1 MNHEY and CDR2 SVGAGI. This CDR3 has 14 residues. V lost 0 bases to trimming and J lost 6 bases, with 6 bases between them. CDR3 loop: CASSYSSFNSPLHF. Here the CDR3 DNA reads TGTGCCAGCAGTTACTCTAGCTTTAATTCACCCCTCCACTTT.

This clone was seen only once. The V and J genes are TRBV24-1 and TRBJ2-7; perhaps TRBD1 as D (6 bases). Per germline, CDR1 KGHDR and CDR2 SFDVKD. Trimming stripped 7 bases from V and 5 bases from J, with 14 bases between. The length of the CDR3 is 13 residues. Here the CDR3 DNA reads TGTGCCACCAGCCCCGGGACAACCAACGAGCAGTACTTC. Protein product: CATSPGTTNEQYF.

V gene TRBV5-1 combines with J gene TRBJ1-3, with TRBD1 matching 8 bases. Germline CDR1 is SGHRS and CDR2 is YFSETQ. The ends lost 0 bases at V and 8 bases at J; junction bases unmatched: 4. This CDR3 comprises 14 residues. DNA for the CDR3: TGCGCCAGCAGCTTGGGCAGGGGGCTGGACACCATATATTTT. This codes for CASSLGRGLDTIYF.

This clone was counted once. The V gene is TRBV2, the J gene TRBJ2-5; 14 bases are a match to TRBD2. Germline V lookup: CDR1 SNHLY, CDR2 FYNNEI. The CDR3 sequence is 17 residues long. V lost 5 bases and J lost 1; bases outside the gene matches: 6. CDR3 loop: CASSWTSGGPFQETQYF. In DNA, the CDR3 is TGTGCCAGCAGTTGGACTAGCGGGGGGCCCTTCCAAGAGACCCAGTACTTC.

The genes are TRBV5-4 and TRBJ2-7; TRBD2 is a possible D gene (6 bases). Trimming pared 0 bases from V and 9 bases from J, leaving 10 bases between. In germline, CDR1 is SGHNT, CDR2 YYREEE (reference sequence). The CDR3 runs to 12 residues. CDR3 sequence reads: CASSLVEGLQYF. Here the CDR3 DNA reads TGTGCCAGCAGCTTGGTTGAGGGACTGCAGTACTTC.

The rearrangement joins TRBV27 to TRBJ2-1; 8 nucleotides line up with TRBD2. Looked up from germline, CDR1 is MNHEY and CDR2 is SMNVEV (reference sequence). This CDR3 contains 13 residues. The ends lost 11 bases at V and 4 bases at J; junction bases unmatched: 7. CDR3 sequence (DNA): TGTGCCTGCGGGACTAGTAGTTACAATGAGCAGTTCTTC. It specifies CACGTSSYNEQFF.

The rearrangement links TRBV19 to TRBJ1-4, with TRBD1 matching 8 bases. CDR1 LNHDA and CDR2 SQIVND come from the germline V gene (reference sequence). V dropped 10 bases and J dropped 7; count of bases not matched to a gene: 8. The CDR3 length is 13 residues. Here the CDR3 reads CATQGANVEKLFF. CDR3 nucleotides: TGTGCCACGCAGGGGGCGAACGTTGAAAAACTGTTTTTT.

In this sample, this clone turned up a few times. The chain joins TRBV19 to TRBJ1-2; maybe TRBD1 (5 bases). V gave up 1 base and J gave up 6 bases, with 12 bases separating them. Germline V gives CDR1 LNHDA, CDR2 SQIVND (reference sequence). This CDR3 is built from 14 residues. CDR3 nucleotide sequence: TGTGCCAGTAGTATAGTCGCAGGGAACCATGGCTACACCTTC. It translates to CASSIVAGNHGYTF.

The chain uses TRBV13 and TRBJ2-2; TRBD1 matches 7 bases. CDR3 size: 17 residues. Germline lookup yields CDR1 PRHDT and CDR2 FYEKMQ (reference sequence). J gave up 1 base and V 4 bases, and 9 bases lay outside the gene matches. For the CDR3, the DNA is TGTGCCAGCAGCTCACTCGGGACAGCGAAGAACACCGGGGAGCTGTTTTTT. It encodes CASSSLGTAKNTGELFF.

The chain combines TRBV19 with TRBJ1-2; no clear D gene. The CDR3 runs to 14 residues. Trimming left V 2 bases short and J 8 bases short, with 15 bases between. Germline CDR1 LNHDA, CDR2 SQIVND (reference sequence). The CDR3 is CASSIMVTIQGYTF. CDR3 sequence (DNA): TGTGCCAGTAGTATAATGGTGACAATCCAGGGCTACACCTTC.

The chain recombines TRBV15 with TRBJ2-7; TRBD1 agrees at 8 bases. J was trimmed by 3 bases and V by 0 bases; bases with no gene match: 7. This CDR3 has 16 residues. Germline V gene lookup returns CDR1 LNHNV and CDR2 YYDKDF (reference sequence). The CDR3 DNA reads TGTGCCACCAGCAGAGATGGGCAGGGGGCAGTCTACGAGCAGTACTTC. Encoded protein: CATSRDGQGAVYEQYF.

The chain combines TRBV3-1 (or the pseudogene TRBV3-2) with TRBJ1-2; 9 positions match TRBD1. After removal of 8 bases from V and 4 bases from J, the junction contained 14 bases not matched to a gene. The CDR3 totals 16 residues. Looked up from germline, CDR1 is LGHDT and CDR2 is YNNKEL (reference sequence). CDR3: CASSGDRERFIYGYTF. CDR3 bases: TGTGCCAGCTCCGGGGACAGGGAGCGATTTATCTATGGCTACACCTTC.